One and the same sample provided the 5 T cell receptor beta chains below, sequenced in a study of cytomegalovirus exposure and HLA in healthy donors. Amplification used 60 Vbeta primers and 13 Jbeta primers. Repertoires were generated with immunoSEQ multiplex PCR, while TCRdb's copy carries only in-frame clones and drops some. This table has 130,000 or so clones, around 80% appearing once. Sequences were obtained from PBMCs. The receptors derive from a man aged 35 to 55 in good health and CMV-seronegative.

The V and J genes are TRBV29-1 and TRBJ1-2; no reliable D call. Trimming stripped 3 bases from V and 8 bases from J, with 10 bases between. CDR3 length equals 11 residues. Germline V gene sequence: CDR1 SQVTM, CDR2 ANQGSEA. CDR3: CSVDGGDGYTF. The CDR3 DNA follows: TGCAGCGTTGATGGAGGAGACGGCTACACCTTC.

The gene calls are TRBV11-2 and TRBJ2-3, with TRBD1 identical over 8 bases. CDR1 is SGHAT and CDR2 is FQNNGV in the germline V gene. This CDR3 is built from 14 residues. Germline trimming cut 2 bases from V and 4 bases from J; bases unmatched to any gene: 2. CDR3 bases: TGTGCCAGCAGCTTACAGGGGGCAGCAGATACGCAGTATTTT. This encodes CASSLQGAADTQYF.

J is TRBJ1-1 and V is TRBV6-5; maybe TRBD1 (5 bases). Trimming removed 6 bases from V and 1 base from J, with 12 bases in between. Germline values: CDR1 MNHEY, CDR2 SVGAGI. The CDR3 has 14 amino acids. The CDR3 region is CASRSGMENTEAFF. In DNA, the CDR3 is TGTGCCAGCAGATCAGGGATGGAGAACACTGAAGCTTTCTTT.

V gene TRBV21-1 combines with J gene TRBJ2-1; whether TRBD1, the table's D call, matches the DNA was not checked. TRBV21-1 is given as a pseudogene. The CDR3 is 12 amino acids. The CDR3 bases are TGTGCCAGTCGCCTCAGGTACAATGAGCAGTTCTTC. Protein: CASRLRYNEQFF.

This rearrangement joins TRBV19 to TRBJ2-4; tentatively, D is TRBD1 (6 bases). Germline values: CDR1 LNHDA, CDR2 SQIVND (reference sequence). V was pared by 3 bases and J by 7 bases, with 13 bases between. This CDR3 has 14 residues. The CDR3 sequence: CASSIGAGDNIQYF. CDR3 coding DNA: TGTGCCAGTAGTATCGGGGCAGGGGACAACATTCAGTACTTC.